This TCR beta chain was observed in a study of cytomegalovirus exposure and HLA in healthy donors. The PCR was carried out with 60 Vbeta primers and 13 Jbeta primers. Clones were sequenced by immunoSEQ multiplex PCR, and TCRdb holds only the in-frame ones, with some missing. The sample contains over 100,000 clones, roughly 79% of which appear only once. Study-wide results and caveats: Accurate HLA-A and HLA-B prediction from TCR beta sequences was reported for most subjects.

Though probably carrying unrecorded immune exposures, donors were nominally healthy at sampling. Details on this clone: What it binds is not known.

Source material: PBMCs. The clonotype was recovered from a male donor in good health and CMV-seronegative.

The CDR3 spells CASSPPGTGNTEAFF. For the CDR3, the DNA is TGTGCCAGCAGCCCCCCCGGGACAGGGAACACTGAAGCTTTCTTT. The gene calls are TRBV13 and TRBJ1-1, with 8 positions matching TRBD1. V was pared by 5 bases and J by 1 base, with 6 bases of the junction left unmatched. CDR3 size: 15 residues. Germline V gives CDR1 PRHDT, CDR2 FYEKMQ (reference sequence). The full variable domain, with the rest looked up from reference TRBV13 and TRBJ1-1, is AAGVIQSPRHLIKEKRETATLKCYPIPRHDTVYWYQQGPGQDPQFLISFYEKMQSDKGSIPDRFSAQQFSDYHSELNMSSLELGDSALYFCASSPPGTGNTEAFFGQGTRLTVV.